The table lists the clone carrying this T cell receptor beta chain with many counts. Its antigen is unidentified. Separate cDNA molecules received unique molecular identifiers, which the library attached to them. Under the authors' procedure: From approximately 20,000 to 700,000 TCRs were found per sample, with a median of 95,638. TCRdb called the RACE reads again in MiXCR, with one record for every CDR3 protein. Clone size and V and J calls follow TCRdb, not the original study. The sample records 65,000 to 80,000 distinct CDR3 sequences, 7% to 9% being singletons. The CDR3 sequence is 11 residues long. Per germline, CDR1 MNHEY and CDR2 SMNVEV (reference sequence). Between the trimmed V and J ends, which lost 5 bases and 9 bases, there was a span of 8 bases. This sample stems from a study of human T cells and chemical hapten exposure. Study-wide findings and caveats: DPC sensitization produced no change in TCRs with frequency above 1 in 1000.

Time point in this sample: healthy volunteer bleed at 6 weeks. RNA extraction used unfractionated whole blood as the source of total RNA. The genes are TRBV27 and TRBJ2-1; possibly TRBD1 or TRBD2 for D (5 bases each). The sequenced material came from whole blood. The source of this sequence is a male donor in good health. Some clones in this sample may be carry-over from other donors' samples. DNA of the CDR3: TGTGCCAGCAGTCGGGGACGTGAGCAGTTCTTC. Amino acids: CASSRGREQFF.